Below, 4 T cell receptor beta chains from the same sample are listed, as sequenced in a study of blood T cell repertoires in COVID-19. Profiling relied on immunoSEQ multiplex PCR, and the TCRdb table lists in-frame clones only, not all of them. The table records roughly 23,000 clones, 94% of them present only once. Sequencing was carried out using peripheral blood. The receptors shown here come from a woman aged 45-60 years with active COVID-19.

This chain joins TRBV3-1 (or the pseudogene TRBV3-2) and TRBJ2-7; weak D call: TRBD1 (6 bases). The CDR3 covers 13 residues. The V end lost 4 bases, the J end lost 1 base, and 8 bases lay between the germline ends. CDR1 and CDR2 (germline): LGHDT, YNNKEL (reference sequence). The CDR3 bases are TGTGCCAGCAGCCCGGACAGATCCTACGAGCAGTACTTC. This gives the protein CASSPDRSYEQYF.

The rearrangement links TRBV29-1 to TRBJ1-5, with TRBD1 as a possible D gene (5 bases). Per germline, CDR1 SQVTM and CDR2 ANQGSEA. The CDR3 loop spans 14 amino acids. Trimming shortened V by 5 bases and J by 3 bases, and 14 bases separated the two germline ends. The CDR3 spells CSVSGPGPNQPQHF. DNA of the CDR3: TGCAGCGTTTCAGGACCAGGGCCCAATCAGCCCCAGCATTTT.

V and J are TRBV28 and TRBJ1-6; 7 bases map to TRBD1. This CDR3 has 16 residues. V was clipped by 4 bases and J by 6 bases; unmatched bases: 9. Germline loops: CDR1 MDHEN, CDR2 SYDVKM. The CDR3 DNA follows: TGTGCCAGCAGTTCCCCCTCGGGACAGACTAATTCACCCCTCCACTTT. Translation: CASSSPSGQTNSPLHF.

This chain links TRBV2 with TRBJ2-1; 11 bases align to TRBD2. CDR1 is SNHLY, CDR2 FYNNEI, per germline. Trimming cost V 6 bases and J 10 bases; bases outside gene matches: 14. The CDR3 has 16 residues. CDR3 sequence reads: CASSPGLAGLMSEQFF. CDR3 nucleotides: TGTGCCAGCAGCCCTGGACTAGCGGGCCTTATGTCGGAGCAGTTCTTC.